These 16 T cell receptor beta chains were sequenced from one sample in a study of T-cell memory formation after mild COVID-19. Using its own MiXCR run on the 5' RACE reads, TCRdb lists one record per CDR3 protein. The sample comprises 450,000 to 650,000 distinct CDR3 sequences, about a fifth of which are singletons, and under 15% rests with the top ten. The specimen sequenced was PBMCs or a T cell subset sorted from them (not recorded which). These receptors all come from an adult woman who had mild COVID-19 (a few samples of this study predate the infection). Cell type and time point are not known.

This clonotype turned up a few times. The chain has TRBV12-3 or TRBV12-4 and TRBJ2-3; no reliable D call. V was cut by 6 bases and J by 0 bases, with 10 bases left in between. The CDR3 is 14 amino acids. In DNA form, the CDR3 reads TGTGCCAGCAGGCTCATCGGAAGCACAGATACGCAGTATTTT. Translation gives CASRLIGSTDTQYF.

J is TRBJ2-7 and V is TRBV6-1; possibly TRBD2 for D (5 bases). With 10 bases removed from V and 3 bases from J, the gap between germline ends came to 13 bases. The length of the CDR3 is 12 residues. The germline V gene has CDR1 MNHNS and CDR2 SASEGT. CDR3 in amino acids: CAISNGIYEQYF. In nucleotides, the CDR3 is TGTGCCATCTCTAACGGGATCTACGAGCAGTACTTC.

The chain is built from TRBV6-5 and TRBJ2-1, with 12 bases fitting TRBD2. V shed 0 bases and J 9 bases; nucleotides not matched to a gene: 3. This CDR3 has 15 residues. The germline V gene has CDR1 MNHEY and CDR2 SVGAGI. The CDR3 region is CASSYSTSGGGEQFF. Written as DNA, the CDR3 is TGTGCCAGCAGTTACTCGACTAGCGGGGGAGGTGAGCAGTTCTTC.

This clonotype has just a few counts. The chain carries TRBV2 and TRBJ2-1; 9 bases are a match to TRBD1. There are 14 residues in the CDR3. V dropped 6 bases and J dropped 7; count of bases not matched to a gene: 7. In germline, CDR1 is SNHLY, CDR2 FYNNEI. This chain's CDR3 is CASRDRGTWNEQFF. CDR3 bases: TGTGCCAGCAGAGACAGGGGGACTTGGAATGAGCAGTTCTTC.

This sequence joins TRBV5-1 and TRBJ1-2; weak D call: TRBD1 (6 bases). The CDR3 spans 15 residues. CDR1 and CDR2 from the germline V gene are SGHRS and YFSETQ. Trimming removed 4 bases from V and 6 bases from J, with 19 bases in between. The CDR3 sequence: CASSTGQSSPDGYTF. CDR3 sequence (DNA): TGCGCCAGCAGCACCGGACAGTCGAGCCCCGATGGCTACACCTTC.

The chain joins TRBV6-5 to TRBJ2-7, with D possibly being TRBD1 or TRBD2 (6 bases each). This CDR3 contains 13 residues. Germline CDR1 and CDR2: MNHEY and SVGAGI. Trimming stripped 6 bases from V and 7 bases from J, with 16 bases between. The CDR3 DNA follows: TGTGCCAGCAGAGTAGGGGGGCGGGGTGAGCAGTACTTC. Translated: CASRVGGRGEQYF.

The chain carries TRBV5-4 and TRBJ2-7; 12 bases agree with TRBD2. CDR3 length: 16 residues. Trimming cost V 4 bases and J 1 base; bases outside gene matches: 6. CDR1 and CDR2 (germline): SGHNT, YYREEE (reference sequence). CDR3 in amino acids: CASSAETSGSSYEQYF. For the CDR3, the DNA is TGTGCCAGCAGCGCGGAGACTAGCGGGAGTTCCTACGAGCAGTACTTC.

This chain connects TRBV29-1 to TRBJ2-2, with 10 bases identical to TRBD1. CDR3 size: 15 residues. The V segment lost 4 bases and the J segment 4 bases; nucleotides outside the gene matches: 6. Germline V lookup: CDR1 SQVTM, CDR2 ANQGSEA. The CDR3 nucleotides read TGCAGCGTTGTGGCGGGACAGGGGACCACCGGGGAGCTGTTTTTT. It translates to CSVVAGQGTTGELFF.

This clonotype was counted a few times. The chain uses TRBV30 and TRBJ1-1; D gene uncertain. Between the trimmed V and J ends, which lost 0 bases and 6 bases, there was a span of 11 bases. The CDR3 totals 13 residues. Germline V gene data show CDR1 as GTSNPN and CDR2 as SVGIG (reference sequence). CDR3 sequence reads: CAWSVLMGAEAFF. In DNA, the CDR3 is TGTGCCTGGAGTGTACTTATGGGCGCTGAAGCTTTCTTT. Supplemented by reference TRBV30 and TRBJ1-1, the full variable domain reads SQTIHQWPATLVQPVGSPLSLECTVEGTSNPNLYWYRQAAGRGLQLLFYSVGIGQISSEVPQNLSASRPQDRQFILSSKKLLLSDSGFYLCAWSVLMGAEAFFGQGTRLTVV.

The chain is built from TRBV21-1 and TRBJ1-5. TRBV21-1 is classified as a pseudogene. The length of the CDR3 is 16 residues. The CDR3 loop reads CASSGPNVGLGQPQHF. The CDR3 DNA sequence: TGTGCCAGCAGCGGACCGAACGTGGGGTTGGGTCAGCCCCAGCATTTT.

This clonotype was counted ten times or more. The chain is built from TRBV7-6 and TRBJ2-2; a weak D match, TRBD1 (6 bases). From germline, CDR1 is SGHVS and CDR2 FNYEAQ. The CDR3 runs to 15 residues. Trimming pared 4 bases from V and 2 bases from J, leaving 11 bases between. CDR3 loop: CASSSETGNTGELFF. The CDR3 DNA follows: TGTGCCAGCAGCTCGGAGACAGGCAACACCGGGGAGCTGTTTTTT.

The chain recombines TRBV20-1 with TRBJ2-7; D call uncertain. This CDR3 spans 11 amino acids. Looked up from germline, CDR1 is DFQATT and CDR2 is SNEGSKA (reference sequence). Trimming took 2 bases from V and 2 from J, leaving 4 bases between them. This CDR3 reads CSARRTYEQYF. CDR3 DNA sequence: TGCAGTGCTAGAAGGACCTACGAGCAGTACTTC.

The J gene is TRBJ1-2, the V gene TRBV18, with D unclear. V was cut by 2 bases and J by 5 bases, with 15 bases left in between. CDR1 KGHSH and CDR2 LQKENI come from the germline V gene. This CDR3 spans 15 amino acids. The CDR3 protein is CASSPDTGGSYGYTF. The CDR3 coding sequence is TGTGCCAGCTCACCAGACACCGGTGGGAGTTATGGCTACACCTTC.

V gene TRBV5-1 combines with J gene TRBJ2-1, with D possibly TRBD2 on 5 matching bases. Germline V gene sequence: CDR1 SGHRS, CDR2 YFSETQ. Trimming took off 0 bases at V and 10 bases at J, with 14 bases between the two ends. This CDR3 is built from 14 residues. DNA of the CDR3: TGCGCCAGCAGCTTGGTCTATAGCGACCGAGAGCAGTTCTTC. As protein: CASSLVYSDREQFF.

This clonotype was detected only a few times. The V call is TRBV11-2, the J call TRBJ2-5, with D perhaps matching TRBD2 (6 bases). Germline-derived CDR1 and CDR2 are SGHAT and FQNNGV. Trimming cost V 5 bases and J 4 bases, with 26 bases left between them. The length of the CDR3 is 18 residues. CDR3 region: CASSRSIPTRAVSETQYF. The DNA for the CDR3 is TGTGCCAGCAGCCGATCAATCCCGACTAGGGCAGTGTCAGAGACCCAGTACTTC.

The table lists this clonotype with a few counts. The gene calls are TRBV6-2 or TRBV6-3 and TRBJ2-4; D is unclear. V was trimmed by 4 bases and J by 1 base, leaving 11 bases between them. The CDR3 is 15 residues long. The germline CDR1 and CDR2 sequences are MNHEY and SVGEGT. CDR3 region: CASSSVGLAKNIQYF. CDR3 nucleotide sequence: TGTGCCAGCAGTTCCGTGGGGTTGGCCAAAAACATTCAGTACTTC.